The text below deals with one T cell receptor (beta chain). With a J-beta primer mix and a sample-barcoded 5' primer, a second PCR ran roughly 6 to 11 cycles. Every cDNA molecule bore a tag from a template-switch adaptor containing 12 random nucleotides. From the 5' RACE reads, TCRdb called clonotypes with MiXCR, one entry per CDR3 protein. The profile shows more than 1,000,000 distinct CDR3 sequences, roughly 24% of them singletons. This entry is derived from a study of blood T cells in healthy people across ages. Overall study: About one barcoded beta molecule per two T cells came from capture by template switching.

The CDR3 extends over 11 amino acids. With 7 bases removed from V and 8 bases from J, the gap between germline ends came to 12 bases. Germline lookup yields CDR1 SQVTM and CDR2 ANQGSEA. The sample also formed part of further work on T cells of mothers and their children.

This TCR came from a girl aged 2 to 10 in good health. This chain uses TRBV29-1 with TRBJ2-1; D unclear. The sequenced sample was blood. CDR3 region: CSAGRRDEQFF. The CDR3, as DNA: TGCAGCGCTGGAAGAAGAGATGAGCAGTTCTTC.